These 5 T cell receptor beta chains share one sample of origin, sequenced in a study of human T cells and chemical hapten exposure. Documented time point: patch test 1, 2 weeks after DPC sensitization. The treatment was: therapeutic diphenylcyclopropenone sensitization with weekly scalp DPC. TCRdb independently ran MiXCR on the RACE reads; one entry per CDR3 protein. The data show about 110,000 distinct CDR3 sequences, approximately 10% seen once. This specimen was whole blood, taken in connection with sensitization to the hapten diphenylcyclopropenone (DPC). All receptors come from a woman aged 40-49 years with alopecia areata. Some clones in this sample may be carry-over from other donors' samples.

This rearrangement joins TRBV6-1 to TRBJ2-3; D is ambiguous. Looked up from germline, CDR1 is MNHNS and CDR2 is SASEGT. The CDR3 has 13 amino acids. V gave up 4 bases and J gave up 4 bases, with 9 bases separating them. This CDR3 is CASSGSMADTQYF. CDR3 DNA: TGTGCCAGCAGTGGTAGCATGGCAGATACGCAGTATTTT.

The rearrangement uses TRBV11-2 and TRBJ2-5; weak D call: TRBD1 (7 bases). The V gene's germline CDR1 is SGHAT and CDR2 FQNNGV. V was cut by 8 bases and J by 4 bases, with 23 bases left in between. This CDR3 is built from 16 residues. The CDR3 nucleotides read TGTGCCAGCTCCAAGGGGGCGCAGGGAGGAAGAGAGACCCAGTACTTC. It specifies CASSKGAQGGRETQYF.

At least ten counts were recorded for this clonotype. The V and J genes are TRBV4-3 and TRBJ2-7; D gene unclear. Germline V gene data show CDR1 as LGHNA and CDR2 as YSLEER. The ends were cut back, 3 bases at V and 0 bases at J, with 9 bases in the middle. The CDR3 loop spans 14 amino acids. In DNA form, the CDR3 reads TGCGCCAGCAGCCAGACACAGAGCTCCTACGAGCAGTACTTC. Translation: CASSQTQSSYEQYF.

This clonotype was seen ten or more times. The rearrangement links TRBV29-1 to TRBJ2-7, with D unresolved. CDR1 is SQVTM and CDR2 is ANQGSEA in the germline V gene. The CDR3 consists of 11 residues. With 3 bases removed from V and 0 bases from J, the gap between germline ends came to 3 bases. In nucleotides, the CDR3 is TGCAGCGTTGACCCCTCCTACGAGCAGTACTTC. Amino acid sequence: CSVDPSYEQYF.

The CDR3 sequence: CASSPRATRDGYTF. The CDR3 region has the DNA TGTGCCAGCAGTCCCAGGGCCACTAGGGATGGCTACACCTTC. The chain is built from TRBV5-4 and TRBJ1-2, with D possibly being TRBD1 (5 bases). Germline CDR1 reads SGHNT; CDR2 reads YYREEE (reference sequence). V lost 5 bases, J lost 6 bases, and 17 bases lay in between. The CDR3 loop spans 14 amino acids.